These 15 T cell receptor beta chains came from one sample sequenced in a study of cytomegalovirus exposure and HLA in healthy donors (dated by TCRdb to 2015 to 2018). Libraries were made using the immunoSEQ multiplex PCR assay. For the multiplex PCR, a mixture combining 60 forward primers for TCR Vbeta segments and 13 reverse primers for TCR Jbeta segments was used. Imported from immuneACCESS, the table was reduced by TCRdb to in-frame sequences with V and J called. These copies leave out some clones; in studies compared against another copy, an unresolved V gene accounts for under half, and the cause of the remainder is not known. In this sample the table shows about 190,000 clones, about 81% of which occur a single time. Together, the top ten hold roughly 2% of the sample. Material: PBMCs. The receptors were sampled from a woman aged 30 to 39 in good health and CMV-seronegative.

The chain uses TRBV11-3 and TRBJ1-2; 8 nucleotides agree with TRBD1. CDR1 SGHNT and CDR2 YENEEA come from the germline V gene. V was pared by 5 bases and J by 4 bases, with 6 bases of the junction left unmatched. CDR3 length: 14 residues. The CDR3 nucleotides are TGTGCCAGCAGCCGCGTGGACAGGGCCTATGGCTACACCTTC. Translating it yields CASSRVDRAYGYTF.

The CDR3 region has the DNA TGCAGTGCTCGTCGAGGAGGAGAGCAGTACTTC. Its translation: CSARRGGEQYF. J is TRBJ2-7 and V is TRBV20-1, with D perhaps matching TRBD2 (5 bases). Germline CDR1 and CDR2: DFQATT and SNEGSKA (reference sequence). CDR3 length: 11 amino acids. Trimming pared 5 bases from V and 7 bases from J, leaving 12 bases between.

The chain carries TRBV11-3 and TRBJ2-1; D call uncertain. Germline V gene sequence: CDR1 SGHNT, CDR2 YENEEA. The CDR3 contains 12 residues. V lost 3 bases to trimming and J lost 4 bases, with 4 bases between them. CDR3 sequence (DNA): TGTGCCAGCAGCTTTAGTTACAATGAGCAGTTCTTC. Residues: CASSFSYNEQFF.

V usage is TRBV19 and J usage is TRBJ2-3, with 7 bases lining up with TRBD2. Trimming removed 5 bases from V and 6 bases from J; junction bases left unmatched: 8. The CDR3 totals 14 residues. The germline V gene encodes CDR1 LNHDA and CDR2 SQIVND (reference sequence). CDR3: CASSPSLAPDTQYF. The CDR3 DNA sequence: TGTGCCAGTAGTCCATCACTAGCGCCGGATACGCAGTATTTT.

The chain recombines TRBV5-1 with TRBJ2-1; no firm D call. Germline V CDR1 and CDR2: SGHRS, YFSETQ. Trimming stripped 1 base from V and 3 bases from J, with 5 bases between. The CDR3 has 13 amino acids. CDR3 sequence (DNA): TGCGCCAGCAGCTTGTCAGACTACAATGAGCAGTTCTTC. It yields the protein CASSLSDYNEQFF.

CDR3 residues: CASRPLTSGSPYEQYF. CDR3 bases: TGTGCCAGCAGGCCCTTGACTAGCGGGAGTCCCTACGAGCAGTACTTC. The rearrangement uses TRBV28 and TRBJ2-7; TRBD2 matches 12 bases. After removal of 6 bases from V and 2 bases from J, the junction contained 8 bases not matched to a gene. The CDR3 extends over 16 amino acids. Germline V gene sequence: CDR1 MDHEN, CDR2 SYDVKM.

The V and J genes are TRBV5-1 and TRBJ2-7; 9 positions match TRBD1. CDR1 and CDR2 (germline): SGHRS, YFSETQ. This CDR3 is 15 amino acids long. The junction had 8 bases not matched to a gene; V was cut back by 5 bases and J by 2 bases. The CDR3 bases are TGCGCCAGCAGTTTCAGACAGGGGGATACCTACGAGCAGTACTTC. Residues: CASSFRQGDTYEQYF.

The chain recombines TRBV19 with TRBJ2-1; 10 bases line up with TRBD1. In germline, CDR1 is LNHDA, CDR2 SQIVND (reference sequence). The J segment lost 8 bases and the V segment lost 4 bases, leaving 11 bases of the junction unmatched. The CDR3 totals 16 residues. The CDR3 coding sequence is TGTGCCAGTAGTAGGCCGGGGGACAGGGGTTCTCATGAGCAGTTCTTC. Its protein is CASSRPGDRGSHEQFF.

The CDR3 DNA follows: TGTGCCTCCTCCACGGGGGGGCTCGGAAACACCATATATTTT. It is translated as CASSTGGLGNTIYF. The rearrangement uses TRBV28 and TRBJ1-3; perhaps TRBD1 as D (6 bases). Germline V gene lookup returns CDR1 MDHEN and CDR2 SYDVKM. CDR3 length: 14 amino acids. Trimming took 11 bases from V and 4 from J, leaving 18 bases between them.

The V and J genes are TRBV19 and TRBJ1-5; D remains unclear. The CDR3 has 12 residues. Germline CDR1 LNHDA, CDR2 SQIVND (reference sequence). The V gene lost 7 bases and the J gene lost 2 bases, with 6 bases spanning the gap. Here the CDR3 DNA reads TGTGCCAGTACCCAGGGCAATCAGCCCCAGCATTTT. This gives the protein CASTQGNQPQHF.

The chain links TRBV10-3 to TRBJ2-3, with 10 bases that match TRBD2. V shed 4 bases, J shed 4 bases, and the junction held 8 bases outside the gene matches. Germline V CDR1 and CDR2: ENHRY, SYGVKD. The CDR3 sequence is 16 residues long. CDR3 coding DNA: TGTGCCATCAGTGTCACTAGCGGGACGGGATCAGATACGCAGTATTTT. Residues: CAISVTSGTGSDTQYF.

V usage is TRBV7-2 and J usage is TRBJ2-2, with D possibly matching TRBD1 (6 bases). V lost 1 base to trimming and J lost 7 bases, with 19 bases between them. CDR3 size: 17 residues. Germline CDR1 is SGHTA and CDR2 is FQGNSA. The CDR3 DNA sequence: TGTGCCAGCAGCTTAGAAGGGCGTCAGGGGACCGGCGGGGAGCTGTTTTTT. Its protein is CASSLEGRQGTGGELFF.

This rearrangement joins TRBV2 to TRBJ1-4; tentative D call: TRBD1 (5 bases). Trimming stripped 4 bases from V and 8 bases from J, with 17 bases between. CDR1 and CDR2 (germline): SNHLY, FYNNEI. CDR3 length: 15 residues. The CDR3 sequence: CASSAGQGVIEKLFF. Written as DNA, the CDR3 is TGTGCCAGCAGTGCAGGGCAAGGGGTTATCGAAAAACTGTTTTTT. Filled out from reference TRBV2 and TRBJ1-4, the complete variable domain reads EPEVTQTPSHQVTQMGQEVILRCVPISNHLYFYWYRQILGQKVEFLVSFYNNEISEKSEIFDDQFSVERPDGSNFTLKIRSTKLEDSAMYFCASSAGQGVIEKLFFGSGTQLSVL.

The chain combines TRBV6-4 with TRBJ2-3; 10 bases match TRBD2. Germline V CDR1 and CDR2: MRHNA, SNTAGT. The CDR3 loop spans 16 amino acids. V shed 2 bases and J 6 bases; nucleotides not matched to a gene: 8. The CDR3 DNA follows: TGTGCCAGCAGTGACGGTCCTAGCGGGGGTGCGGATACGCAGTATTTT. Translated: CASSDGPSGGADTQYF.

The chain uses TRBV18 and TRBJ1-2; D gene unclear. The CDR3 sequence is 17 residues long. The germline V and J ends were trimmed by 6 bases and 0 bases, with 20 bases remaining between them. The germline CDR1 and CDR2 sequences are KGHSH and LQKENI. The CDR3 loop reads CASSDQREVPSNYGYTF. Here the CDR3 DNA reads TGTGCCAGCTCTGACCAGAGGGAAGTTCCATCTAACTATGGCTACACCTTC.